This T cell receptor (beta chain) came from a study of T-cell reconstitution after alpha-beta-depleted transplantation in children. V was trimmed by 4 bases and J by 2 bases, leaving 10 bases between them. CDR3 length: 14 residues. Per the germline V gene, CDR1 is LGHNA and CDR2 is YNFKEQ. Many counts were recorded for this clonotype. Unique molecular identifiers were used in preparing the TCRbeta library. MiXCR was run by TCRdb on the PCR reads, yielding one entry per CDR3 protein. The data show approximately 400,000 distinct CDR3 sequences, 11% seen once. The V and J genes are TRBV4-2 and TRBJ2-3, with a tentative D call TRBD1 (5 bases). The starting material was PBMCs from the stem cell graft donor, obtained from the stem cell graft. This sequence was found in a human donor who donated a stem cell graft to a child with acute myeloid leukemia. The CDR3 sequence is CASSRSTVTDTQYF. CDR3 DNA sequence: TGTGCCAGCAGCCGATCGACAGTCACAGATACGCAGTATTTT.